This T cell receptor (beta chain) was profiled in a study of OX40 agonist ivuxolimab in advanced cancers. In terms of the full investigation: The costimulatory receptor OX40 (CD134) was targeted by ivuxolimab, a fully human IgG2 agonistic monoclonal antibody. Intravenous ivuxolimab was administered to patients every 2 weeks at six dose levels: 0.01, 0.1, 0.3, 1.5, 3 and 10 mg/kg. Partial responses occurred in three dose-escalation patients, of whom one had hepatocellular carcinoma and two had cutaneous melanoma. Among the roughly 50 dose-escalation patients, around 20 had hepatocellular carcinoma, around 15 melanoma, 9 renal cell carcinoma and 9 head and neck cancer. Patients were allowed to have had prior anti-PD-1, anti-PD-L1 or anti-CTLA-4 therapy, and around two fifths of the dose-escalation patients had been treated with checkpoint inhibitors. The purpose of peripheral TCRbeta sequencing was to test whether ivuxolimab changed TCR sequence diversity and led to clonal T-cell expansion. The paper describes the monotherapy dose-escalation part (N = 52 patients) of the phase I trial of ivuxolimab. In the dose-escalation cohort, 65% to 90% of patients were male, and the mean age was approximately 64 years, with a range of about 20 to 90. General findings and caveats noted by the study authors: In the 0.1-3.0 mg/kg groups, partial responders were among the patients with the lowest normalized peripheral clonal expansion, particularly in CD8+ T cells. Low levels of normalized T-cell clonal expansion were also seen in some patients who did not respond. At doses of 0.1 to 3.0 mg/kg, clonal expansion of both CD4+ and CD8+ blood T cells was observed from baseline to week 6. Antigen specificity was not determined for the clonally expanded peripheral T cells. After ivuxolimab, CD8+ T cells had more expanded clones than CD4+ T cells on average.

With respect to this clone: The clone's antigen remains unknown. Base quality data are lacking; no much larger clone is found one base away.

Patients with a history of autoimmune disease or receiving systemic immunosuppression were excluded from the trial. Peripheral blood for TCR sequencing was drawn from every dose cohort at baseline, at cycle 4 day 1 and at cycle 7 day 1. The samples were taken from a phase I, first-in-human, multicenter, open-label dose-escalation trial of ivuxolimab. Adults with locally advanced or metastatic melanoma, renal cell, hepatocellular, or head and neck squamous cell carcinoma were enrolled in the trial. Before TCR sequencing, CD4+ and CD8+ T cells were separately sorted from peripheral blood. For sequencing of the TCRbeta CDR3 region, genomic DNA was extracted from the sorted cells. The immunoSEQ Assay was used to sequence the TCRbeta CDR3 regions. Drawn from immuneACCESS, this table holds only the in-frame rearrangements with V and J called that TCRdb kept. Clones are partly lost; checked studies trace under half to an unresolved V gene and leave the rest unexplained. Recorded for this sample are 35,000 to 45,000 clones; 75% to 90% of them occurred a single time. The ten biggest clones cover approximately 5% of the sample.

From a lookup of the germline V gene (reference sequence), CDR1 and CDR2 are LNHDA and SQIVND. The trim is 5 bases for V and 2 bases for J, with a gap of 13 bases between the germline ends. The CDR3 sequence holds 15 residues, the cysteine and phenylalanine included. Here the CDR3 DNA is all that survives: 45 bases in frame from base 1. This chain joins TRBV19 to TRBJ1-3; the D segment cannot be called with confidence. This clonotype was sampled from an adult with an advanced solid tumor such as melanoma, head and neck, liver or kidney cancer. The sample here was CD4+ or CD8+ T cells sorted from blood, taken in a trial of the OX40 agonist ivuxolimab. The CDR3 here reads CASSSTGETGNTIYF. The nucleotides read TGTGCCAGTAGTTCTACGGGAGAGACTGGAAACACCATATATTTT.